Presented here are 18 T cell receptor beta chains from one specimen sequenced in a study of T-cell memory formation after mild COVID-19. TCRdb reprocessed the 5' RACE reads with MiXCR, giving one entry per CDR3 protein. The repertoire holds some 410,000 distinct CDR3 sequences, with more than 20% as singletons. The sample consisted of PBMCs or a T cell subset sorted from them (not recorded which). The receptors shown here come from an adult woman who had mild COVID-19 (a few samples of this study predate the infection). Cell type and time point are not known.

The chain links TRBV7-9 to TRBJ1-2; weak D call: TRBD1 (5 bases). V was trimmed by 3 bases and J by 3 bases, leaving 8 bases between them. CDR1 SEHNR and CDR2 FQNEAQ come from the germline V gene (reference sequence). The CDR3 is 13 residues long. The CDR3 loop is CASSFQGYYGYTF. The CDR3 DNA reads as TGTGCCAGCAGCTTCCAGGGCTACTATGGCTACACCTTC.

The CDR3 reads CASSRTLAGDYEQYF. CDR3 bases: TGTGCCAGCTCCCGAACACTAGCGGGGGACTACGAGCAGTACTTC. The chain joins TRBV18 to TRBJ2-7, with 11 bases fitting TRBD2. Germline-derived CDR1 and CDR2 are KGHSH and LQKENI. Unmatched junction bases numbered 7, after V lost 6 bases and J lost 3 bases. The CDR3 runs to 15 residues.

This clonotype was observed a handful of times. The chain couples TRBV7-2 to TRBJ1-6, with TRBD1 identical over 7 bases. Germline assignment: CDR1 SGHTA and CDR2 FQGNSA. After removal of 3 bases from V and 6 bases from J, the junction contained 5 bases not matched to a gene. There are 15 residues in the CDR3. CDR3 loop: CASSLGQLVNSPLHF. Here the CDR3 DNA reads TGTGCCAGCAGCTTGGGACAGCTAGTTAATTCACCCCTCCACTTT.

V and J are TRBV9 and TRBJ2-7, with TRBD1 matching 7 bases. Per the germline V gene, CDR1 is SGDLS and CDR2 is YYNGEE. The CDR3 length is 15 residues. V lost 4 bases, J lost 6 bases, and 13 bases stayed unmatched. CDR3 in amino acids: CASSLGTAGPIEQYF. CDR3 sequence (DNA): TGTGCCAGCAGCCTAGGGACAGCTGGGCCCATCGAGCAGTACTTC. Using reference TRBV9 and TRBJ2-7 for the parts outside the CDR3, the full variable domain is DSGVTQTPKHLITATGQRVTLRCSPRSGDLSVYWYQQSLDQGLQFLIQYYNGEERAKGNILERFSAQQFPDLHSELNLSSLELGDSALYFCASSLGTAGPIEQYFGPGTRLTVT.

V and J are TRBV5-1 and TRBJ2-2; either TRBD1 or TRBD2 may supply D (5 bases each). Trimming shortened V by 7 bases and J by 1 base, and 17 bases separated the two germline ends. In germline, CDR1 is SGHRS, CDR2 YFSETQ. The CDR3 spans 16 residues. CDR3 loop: CASRMGVTGNTGELFF. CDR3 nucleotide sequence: TGCGCCAGCCGCATGGGAGTAACAGGGAACACCGGGGAGCTGTTTTTT.

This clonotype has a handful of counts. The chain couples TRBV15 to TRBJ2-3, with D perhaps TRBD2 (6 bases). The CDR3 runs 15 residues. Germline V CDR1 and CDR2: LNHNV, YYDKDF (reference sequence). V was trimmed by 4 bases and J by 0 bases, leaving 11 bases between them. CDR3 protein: CATSNRGYSTDTQYF. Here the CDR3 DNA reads TGTGCCACCAGCAATCGGGGGTATAGCACAGATACGCAGTATTTT.

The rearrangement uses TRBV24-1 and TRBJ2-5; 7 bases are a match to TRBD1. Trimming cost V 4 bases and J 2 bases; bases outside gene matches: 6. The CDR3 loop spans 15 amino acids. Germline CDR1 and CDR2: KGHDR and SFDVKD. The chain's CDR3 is CATSDHGTAQETQYF. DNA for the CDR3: TGTGCCACCAGTGACCACGGGACAGCGCAAGAGACCCAGTACTTC.

CDR3 sequence: CASRYSSGGDREQYF. The CDR3 DNA reads as TGTGCCAGCAGATACTCTAGCGGGGGGGATCGCGAGCAGTACTTC. The V gene is TRBV7-9, the J gene TRBJ2-7, with 12 bases aligning to TRBD2. Trimming removed 6 bases from V and 6 bases from J; junction bases left unmatched: 9. This CDR3 is built from 15 residues. In germline, CDR1 is SEHNR, CDR2 FQNEAQ (reference sequence).

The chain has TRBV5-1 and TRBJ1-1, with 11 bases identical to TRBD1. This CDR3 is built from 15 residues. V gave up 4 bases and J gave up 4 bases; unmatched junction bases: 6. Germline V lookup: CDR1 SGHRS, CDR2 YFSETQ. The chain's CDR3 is CASSTSGTGGTEAFF. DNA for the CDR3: TGCGCCAGCAGCACATCCGGGACAGGGGGCACTGAAGCTTTCTTT.

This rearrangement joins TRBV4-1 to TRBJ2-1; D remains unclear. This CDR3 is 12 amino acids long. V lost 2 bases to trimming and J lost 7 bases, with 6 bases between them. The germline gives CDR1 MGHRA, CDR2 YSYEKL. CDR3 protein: CASSQTKNEQFF. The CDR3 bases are TGCGCCAGCAGCCAAACCAAAAATGAGCAGTTCTTC.

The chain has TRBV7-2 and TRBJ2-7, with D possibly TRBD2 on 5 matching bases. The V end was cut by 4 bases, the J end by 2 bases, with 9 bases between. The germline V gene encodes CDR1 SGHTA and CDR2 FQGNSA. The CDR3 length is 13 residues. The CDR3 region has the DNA TGTGCCAGCAGCTCTGCGAGGGCCTACGAGCAGTACTTC. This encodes CASSSARAYEQYF. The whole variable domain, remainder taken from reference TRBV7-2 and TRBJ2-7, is GAGVSQSPSNKVTEKGKDVELRCDPISGHTALYWYRQSLGQGLEFLIYFQGNSAPDKSGLPSDRFSAERTGGSVSTLTIQRTQQEDSAVYLCASSSARAYEQYFGPGTRLTVT.

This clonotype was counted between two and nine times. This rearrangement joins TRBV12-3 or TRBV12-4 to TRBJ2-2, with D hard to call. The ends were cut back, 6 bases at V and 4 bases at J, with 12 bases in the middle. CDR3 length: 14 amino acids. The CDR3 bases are TGTGCCAGCAGACTAACTTCGGTCACCGGGGAGCTGTTTTTT. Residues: CASRLTSVTGELFF.

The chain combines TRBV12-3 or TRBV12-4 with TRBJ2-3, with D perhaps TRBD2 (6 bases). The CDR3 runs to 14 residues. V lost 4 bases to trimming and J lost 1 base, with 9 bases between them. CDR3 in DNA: TGTGCCAGCAGTTGGGGCGGGGGCACAGATACGCAGTATTTT. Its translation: CASSWGGGTDTQYF.

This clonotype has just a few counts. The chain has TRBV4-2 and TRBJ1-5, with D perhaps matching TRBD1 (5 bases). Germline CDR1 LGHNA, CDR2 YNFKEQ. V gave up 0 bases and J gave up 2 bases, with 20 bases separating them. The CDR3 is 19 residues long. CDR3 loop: CASSQDQQQASGGNQPQHF. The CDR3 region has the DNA TGTGCCAGCAGCCAAGATCAACAACAGGCCTCAGGAGGCAATCAGCCCCAGCATTTT.

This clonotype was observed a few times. The DNA for the CDR3 is TGTGCCAGCAGAGACAGGGGCGGCTACACCTTC. Amino acid sequence: CASRDRGGYTF. The chain is built from TRBV2 and TRBJ1-2; 8 positions match TRBD1. This CDR3 comprises 11 residues. The ends lost 6 bases at V and 8 bases at J; junction bases unmatched: 2. Germline values: CDR1 SNHLY, CDR2 FYNNEI. Supplemented by reference TRBV2 and TRBJ1-2, the full variable domain reads EPEVTQTPSHQVTQMGQEVILRCVPISNHLYFYWYRQILGQKVEFLVSFYNNEISEKSEIFDDQFSVERPDGSNFTLKIRSTKLEDSAMYFCASRDRGGYTFGSGTRLTVV.

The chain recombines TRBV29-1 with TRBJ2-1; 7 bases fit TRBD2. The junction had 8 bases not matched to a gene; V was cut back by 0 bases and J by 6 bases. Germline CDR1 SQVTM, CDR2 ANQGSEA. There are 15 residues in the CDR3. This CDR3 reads CSVEDLGGTSNEQFF. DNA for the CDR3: TGCAGCGTTGAAGATTTGGGGGGGACGAGCAATGAGCAGTTCTTC.

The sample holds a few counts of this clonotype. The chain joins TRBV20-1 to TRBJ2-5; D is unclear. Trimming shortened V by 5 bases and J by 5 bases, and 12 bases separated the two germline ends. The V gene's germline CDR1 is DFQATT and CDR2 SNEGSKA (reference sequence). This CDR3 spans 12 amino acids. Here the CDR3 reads CSARGPRETQYF. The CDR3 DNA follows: TGCAGTGCTCGAGGACCTCGGGAGACCCAGTACTTC.

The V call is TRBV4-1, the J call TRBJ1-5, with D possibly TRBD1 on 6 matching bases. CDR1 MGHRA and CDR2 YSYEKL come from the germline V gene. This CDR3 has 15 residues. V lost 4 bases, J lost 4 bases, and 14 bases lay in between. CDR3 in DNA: TGCGCCAGCAGCCGTTCAGACAGGACAAATCAGCCCCAGCATTTT. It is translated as CASSRSDRTNQPQHF.